The rows below give T cell receptor beta chains drawn from one sample of a study of shared clonotypes between healthy human individuals. Assay: immunoSEQ multiplex PCR; the TCRdb copy retains only in-frame clones and omits some. The table includes approximately 500,000 clones, roughly 78% detected once. The specimen was PBMCs. The receptors here all came from a woman aged 40-49 years in good health. Some clones in this sample may be carry-over from other donors' samples. CDR3s include the opening cysteine and the closing phenylalanine or tryptophan. The D gene is left open where the match is weak. Size tells how often a clone was seen (once, few, many) or the class of an expanded clone, and some rows leave it out.

CDR3nt: TGTGCCAGCAGTTTATCTCTAGCGGGAGGTGAGACCCAGTACTTC; CDR3aa: CASSLSLAGGETQYF; j_gene: TRBJ2-5; abundance: once; v_gene: TRBV28; d_gene: TRBD2
CDR3nt: TGTGCCAGCAGCGTAAGGGGAAGACAGGGAAAAGAGACCCAGTACTTC; CDR3aa: CASSVRGRQGKETQYF; j_gene: TRBJ2-5; abundance: -; v_gene: TRBV7-2; d_gene: TRBD1
CDR3nt: TGTGCCAGCAGCTTATCAATAGGGACCTACGAGCAGTACTTC; CDR3aa: CASSLSIGTYEQYF; j_gene: TRBJ2-7; abundance: -; v_gene: TRBV7-7; d_gene: -
CDR3nt: TGTGCCAGCAGTTACTCGGTGGGTAGCGCGAATGGCTACACCTTC; CDR3aa: CASSYSVGSANGYTF; j_gene: TRBJ1-2; abundance: -; v_gene: TRBV6-6; d_gene: -
CDR3nt: TGTGCCAGCAGTTGGGCCAAGGGGGAGTACAATGAGCAGTTCTTC; CDR3aa: CASSWAKGEYNEQFF; j_gene: TRBJ2-1; abundance: few; v_gene: TRBV28; d_gene: -
CDR3nt: TGTGCCAGCAGTCTGACCGAAGGGCGGTCCTACGAGCAGTACTTC; CDR3aa: CASSLTEGRSYEQYF; j_gene: TRBJ2-7; abundance: -; v_gene: TRBV28; d_gene: -
CDR3nt: TGTGCCAGCAGCCGTACCAGGGTCAATGAGCAGTTCTTC; CDR3aa: CASSRTRVNEQFF; j_gene: TRBJ2-1; abundance: -; v_gene: TRBV11-3; d_gene: -
CDR3nt: TGTGCCAGCAGTTTCACTCGGGACGGTGAGCAGTACTTC; CDR3aa: CASSFTRDGEQYF; j_gene: TRBJ2-7; abundance: -; v_gene: TRBV6-5; d_gene: -
CDR3nt: TGTGCCAGCAGCTTAGTCAGGATCCGGGGTAGCATCTACGAGCAGTACTTC; CDR3aa: CASSLVRIRGSIYEQYF; j_gene: TRBJ2-7; abundance: -; v_gene: TRBV11-2; d_gene: -
CDR3nt: TGTGCCAGCAGTGCGCCAGGGGACATTCAGTACTTC; CDR3aa: CASSAPGDIQYF; j_gene: TRBJ2-4; abundance: -; v_gene: TRBV2; d_gene: -
CDR3nt: TGTGCCAGCAGAACCCGCCGGGACAGGGGGCGGAACACCGGGGAGCTGTTTTTT; CDR3aa: CASRTRRDRGRNTGELFF; j_gene: TRBJ2-2; abundance: -; v_gene: TRBV2; d_gene: TRBD1
CDR3nt: TGTGCCAGCAGCTTCCCTAGGGACCCCACAGATACGCAGTATTTT; CDR3aa: CASSFPRDPTDTQYF; j_gene: TRBJ2-3; abundance: -; v_gene: TRBV7-9; d_gene: -
CDR3nt: TGTGCCTGGAGGCGGCTAGCGGGAGGCACAGATACGCAGTATTTT; CDR3aa: CAWRRLAGGTDTQYF; j_gene: TRBJ2-3; abundance: -; v_gene: TRBV30; d_gene: TRBD2
CDR3nt: TGTGCCAGCAGCTTAACGGCGGGAGGAGGTGATACGCAGTATTTT; CDR3aa: CASSLTAGGGDTQYF; j_gene: TRBJ2-3; abundance: -; v_gene: TRBV7-3; d_gene: TRBD2
CDR3nt: TGTGCCAGCAGGGACAGCTCTGGGGCCAACGTCCTGACTTTC; CDR3aa: CASRDSSGANVLTF; j_gene: TRBJ2-6; abundance: -; v_gene: TRBV28; d_gene: -
CDR3nt: TGTGCCTGGAGTGTGGTGGGGGCCACCCGACACGGGGCTGGGGCCAACGTCCTGACTTTC; CDR3aa: CAWSVVGATRHGAGANVLTF; j_gene: TRBJ2-6; abundance: once; v_gene: TRBV30; d_gene: -
CDR3nt: TGTGCCAGCAGTTTGTGGACAGGGCTTGGCTACACCTTC; CDR3aa: CASSLWTGLGYTF; j_gene: TRBJ1-2; abundance: -; v_gene: TRBV27; d_gene: TRBD1
CDR3nt: TGTGCCAGCAGCTTGTCTAGCGGGAGATGGGAGACCCAGTACTTC; CDR3aa: CASSLSSGRWETQYF; j_gene: TRBJ2-5; abundance: -; v_gene: TRBV7-6; d_gene: TRBD2
CDR3nt: TGTGCCAGCAGCCCCCGACTAGTCCCTACCTACGAGCAGTACTTC; CDR3aa: CASSPRLVPTYEQYF; j_gene: TRBJ2-7; abundance: few; v_gene: TRBV14; d_gene: -
CDR3nt: TGTGCCAGCAGCTTAGCGGGAACCCACAATGAGCAGTTCTTC; CDR3aa: CASSLAGTHNEQFF; j_gene: TRBJ2-1; abundance: -; v_gene: TRBV11-2; d_gene: -
CDR3nt: TGTGCCAGCAGCGTAGTAGGCGGAAAGAGGGAGACCCAGTACTTC; CDR3aa: CASSVVGGKRETQYF; j_gene: TRBJ2-5; abundance: -; v_gene: TRBV7-9; d_gene: -
CDR3nt: TGTGCCAGCAGTTTAGTCGGGACAGGGATAGCCTACGAGCAGTACTTC; CDR3aa: CASSLVGTGIAYEQYF; j_gene: TRBJ2-7; abundance: -; v_gene: TRBV27; d_gene: TRBD1
CDR3nt: TGCAGCGTTCGTTTAACAGACAGGGAGAATGAAAAACTGTTTTTT; CDR3aa: CSVRLTDRENEKLFF; j_gene: TRBJ1-4; abundance: -; v_gene: TRBV29-1; d_gene: TRBD1